This TCR beta chain was recovered during a study of blood T cell repertoires in COVID-19. Overall study: The study drew acute and convalescent COVID-19 samples from the United States, Italy and Spain.

Seattle enrolled patients during active infection and tracked them longitudinally. The table lists this clone with a count of one. CDR1 and CDR2 (germline): MNHEY, SMNVEV (reference sequence). The CDR3 runs to 13 residues. V shed 5 bases and J shed 8 bases, with 15 bases lying between them. Sequencing used immunoSEQ multiplex PCR; TCRdb keeps in-frame clones, though not all of them. The sample has 300,000 to 350,000 clones, about nine tenths seen once. The specimen was peripheral blood. The sequence derives from a woman aged 70 to 79 with COVID-19, enrolled during active disease. The chain is built from TRBV27 and TRBJ1-2, with D perhaps matching TRBD1 (6 bases). CDR3 coding DNA: TGTGCCAGCAGTCCTCCAGGGGCGAGGGGCTACACCTTC. This encodes CASSPPGARGYTF.